This T cell receptor beta chain was sequenced in a study of T cells in Graves' hyperthyroidism and ophthalmopathy. The V and J ends lost 5 bases and 3 bases respectively, with 23 bases between them. The CDR3 is 18 amino acids. In germline, CDR1 is SGHTA, CDR2 FQGTGA. This clonotype was counted a few times. Each diagnosis was grounded in clinical symptoms, serum thyroxine and TRAb, thyroid ultrasound, and orbital computed tomography. RNA transcripts were the template for amplifying TCR beta CDR3 regions. The HTBI primer set was used in a first-round RT-PCR of the TCR CDR3. TCRdb reprocessed the multiplex PCR reads via MiXCR and lists one record per CDR3 protein. Here the sample spans 660,000 or so distinct CDR3 sequences, roughly 45% being singletons.

The TCR sequence derives from an adult man with Graves' disease, either hyperthyroidism or ophthalmopathy (not recorded which). The gene calls are TRBV7-3 and TRBJ1-5; maybe TRBD1 (5 bases). Sequencing was done on a sample of peripheral blood or thyroid tissue (not recorded which). Here the CDR3 reads CASSQEAAGARVNQPQHF. Written as DNA, the CDR3 is TGTGCCAGCAGCCAAGAGGCGGCCGGGGCGCGTGTCAATCAGCCCCAGCATTTT. Together with reference TRBV7-3 and TRBJ1-5, the CDR3 gives the full variable domain: GAGVSQTPSNKVTEKGKYVELRCDPISGHTALYWYRQSLGQGPEFLIYFQGTGAADDSGLPNDRFFAVRPEGSVSTLKIQRTERGDSAVYLCASSQEAAGARVNQPQHFGDGTRLSIL.